These 15 T cell receptor beta chains originate from one sample sequenced in a study of identifying expanded T cells in peripheral blood. TCRdb keeps only in-frame clones here, not all; method: immunoSEQ multiplex PCR. The sample shows some 97,000 clones, 75% to 90% of them seen only once. What was sequenced was blood. The receptor source for this set is a person aged 18 to 69 in good health.

The rearrangement joins TRBV30 to TRBJ1-1, with D perhaps matching TRBD1 (5 bases). V lost 2 bases and J lost 2, with 9 bases in between. Looked up from germline, CDR1 is GTSNPN and CDR2 is SVGIG (reference sequence). The CDR3 length is 13 residues. In DNA form, the CDR3 reads TGTGCCTGGAGTAGACAGACCAACACTGAAGCTTTCTTT. It specifies CAWSRQTNTEAFF.

The count of this clone is one. The rearrangement joins TRBV6-1 to TRBJ1-5; D unresolved. Deletions cut 5 bases from V and 7 bases from J, with 15 bases between. The CDR3 is 14 amino acids. Germline CDR1 MNHNS, CDR2 SASEGT. CDR3 loop: CASSPRPVWQPQHF. Here the CDR3 DNA reads TGTGCCAGCAGTCCACGACCGGTATGGCAGCCCCAGCATTTT.

The sample holds a few counts of this clone. The rearrangement links TRBV7-3 to TRBJ1-6; D is uncertain. CDR3 length: 16 residues. In germline, CDR1 is SGHTA, CDR2 FQGTGA. Trimming left V 1 base short and J 5 bases short, with 12 bases between. CDR3 in DNA: TGTGCCAGCAGCTTAAATGGGGATTTAAATAATTCACCCCTCCACTTT. Translation gives CASSLNGDLNNSPLHF.

This CDR3 reads CASKINGYQETQYF. As DNA, the CDR3 is TGTGCCAGTAAAATAAACGGGTACCAAGAGACCCAGTACTTC. The chain employs TRBV19 and TRBJ2-5; D is uncertain. V lost 7 bases and J lost 0, with 12 bases in between. This CDR3 has 14 residues. The V gene's germline CDR1 is LNHDA and CDR2 SQIVND (reference sequence).

The chain links TRBV13 to TRBJ2-1, with TRBD1 matching over 7 bases. Germline V gene sequence: CDR1 PRHDT, CDR2 FYEKMQ (reference sequence). J lost 1 base, V lost 5 bases, and 5 bases had no gene match. The CDR3 runs to 15 residues. The CDR3 DNA is TGTGCCAGCAGCGACAGGGTAGCGTCCTACAATGAGCAGTTCTTC. This sequence encodes CASSDRVASYNEQFF.

The chain links TRBV2 to TRBJ1-6, with 8 bases identical to TRBD1. V shed 7 bases and J 7 bases; nucleotides not matched to a gene: 3. This CDR3 is 13 amino acids long. CDR1 is SNHLY, CDR2 FYNNEI, per germline. CDR3 in DNA: TGTGCCAGCACAGGACAGGGAAATTCACCCCTCCACTTT. It specifies CASTGQGNSPLHF.

The chain uses TRBV5-1 and TRBJ1-1; perhaps TRBD1 as D (5 bases). There are 18 residues in the CDR3. CDR1 is SGHRS and CDR2 is YFSETQ in the germline V gene. The germline V and J ends were trimmed by 4 bases and 4 bases, with 26 bases remaining between them. CDR3 in amino acids: CASSPSRSDSPFGTEAFF. As DNA, the CDR3 is TGCGCCAGCAGCCCCTCACGGTCTGACAGCCCCTTTGGCACTGAAGCTTTCTTT.

This clone was recorded only once. The chain uses TRBV7-6 and TRBJ2-1; D tentatively fits TRBD1 or TRBD2 (5 bases each). Trimming pared 0 bases from V and 4 bases from J, leaving 10 bases between. This CDR3 is built from 15 residues. Looked up from germline, CDR1 is SGHVS and CDR2 is FNYEAQ. CDR3 region: CASSLARDLYNEQFF. The CDR3 region has the DNA TGTGCCAGCAGCTTAGCCAGGGACCTTTACAATGAGCAGTTCTTC.

The CDR3: CAITNDRGSISGNTIYF. CDR3 coding DNA: TGTGCCATCACAAATGACAGGGGCTCAATCTCTGGAAACACCATATATTTT. The chain has TRBV10-3 and TRBJ1-3; 8 positions match TRBD1. Losses at the gene ends were 7 bases for V and 0 bases for J; bases not matched to a gene: 11. CDR3 size: 17 residues. CDR1 ENHRY and CDR2 SYGVKD come from the germline V gene.

CDR3 in DNA: TGCGCCAGCAGTTACAGGGGCGCTAGTGTTGAAAAACTGTTTTTT. This sequence encodes CASSYRGASVEKLFF. The chain joins TRBV4-1 to TRBJ1-4, with 7 bases fitting TRBD1. CDR1 is MGHRA and CDR2 is YSYEKL in the germline V gene. The CDR3 consists of 15 residues. The trim removed 6 bases at V and 7 bases at J, leaving 11 bases unmatched.

The V call is TRBV5-8, the J call TRBJ1-5, with D maybe TRBD1 (5 bases). Trimming removed 4 bases at V and 0 bases at J, with 17 bases between. CDR3 length: 17 residues. Germline V gene lookup returns CDR1 SGHTS and CDR2 YDEGEE. Here the CDR3 DNA reads TGTGCCAGCAGCCTGGGACCCCTCGGGTATAGCAATCAGCCCCAGCATTTT. Encoded protein: CASSLGPLGYSNQPQHF.

CDR3 DNA sequence: TGTGCCTGGAGGGTCGGGACTAGCGCCTCCTACGAGCAGTACTTC. Protein: CAWRVGTSASYEQYF. V and J are TRBV30 and TRBJ2-7; 10 nucleotides agree with TRBD2. The CDR3 runs to 15 residues. V lost 3 bases to trimming and J lost 0 bases; unmatched junction nucleotides: 5. The germline V gene encodes CDR1 GTSNPN and CDR2 SVGIG (reference sequence).

V gene TRBV19 combines with J gene TRBJ1-5; D is ambiguous. The CDR3 length is 14 residues. V was pared by 7 bases and J by 3 bases, with 13 bases between. The germline V gene has CDR1 LNHDA and CDR2 SQIVND (reference sequence). CDR3: CASNPEGYNQPQHF. The CDR3 DNA reads TGTGCCAGTAACCCGGAAGGGTACAATCAGCCCCAGCATTTT.

The gene calls are TRBV2 and TRBJ1-2, with 9 bases matching TRBD1. The CDR3 runs 14 residues. CDR1 and CDR2 (germline): SNHLY, FYNNEI. Losses at the gene ends were 7 bases for V and 8 bases for J; bases not matched to a gene: 11. The CDR3 DNA reads TGTGCCAGCACCACAGACAGGGGGGCAAGGGGCTACACCTTC. Translation: CASTTDRGARGYTF.

In nucleotides, the CDR3 is TGTGCCAGCAGCCGGGGGGACAGCAATCAGCCCCAGCATTTT. Amino acids: CASSRGDSNQPQHF. The rearrangement uses TRBV5-6 and TRBJ1-5; a weak D match, TRBD1 (5 bases). The CDR3 totals 14 residues. Germline CDR1 is SGHDT and CDR2 is YYEEEE. The germline V and J ends were trimmed by 4 bases and 1 base, with 9 bases remaining between them. The whole variable domain, filled in from reference TRBV5-6 and TRBJ1-5, reads DAGVTQSPTHLIKTRGQQVTLRCSPKSGHDTVSWYQQALGQGPQFIFQYYEEEERQRGNFPDRFSGHQFPNYSSELNVNALLLGDSALYLCASSRGDSNQPQHFGDGTRLSIL.